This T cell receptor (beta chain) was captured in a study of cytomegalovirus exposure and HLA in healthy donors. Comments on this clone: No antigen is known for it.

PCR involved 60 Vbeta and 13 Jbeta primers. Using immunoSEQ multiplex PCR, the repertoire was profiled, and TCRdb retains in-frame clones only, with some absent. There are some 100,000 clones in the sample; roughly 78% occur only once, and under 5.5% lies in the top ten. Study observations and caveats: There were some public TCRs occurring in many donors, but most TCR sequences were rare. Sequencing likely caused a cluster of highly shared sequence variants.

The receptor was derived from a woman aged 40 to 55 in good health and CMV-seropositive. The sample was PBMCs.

The DNA for the CDR3 is TGCAGCGTTGAAGATAATCTCTCTGGAAACACCATATATTTT. It yields the protein CSVEDNLSGNTIYF. The rearrangement links TRBV29-1 to TRBJ1-3, with no clear D. V lost 0 bases and J 0 bases, leaving 6 bases between the germline ends. The germline gives CDR1 SQVTM, CDR2 ANQGSEA. This CDR3 has 14 amino acids.